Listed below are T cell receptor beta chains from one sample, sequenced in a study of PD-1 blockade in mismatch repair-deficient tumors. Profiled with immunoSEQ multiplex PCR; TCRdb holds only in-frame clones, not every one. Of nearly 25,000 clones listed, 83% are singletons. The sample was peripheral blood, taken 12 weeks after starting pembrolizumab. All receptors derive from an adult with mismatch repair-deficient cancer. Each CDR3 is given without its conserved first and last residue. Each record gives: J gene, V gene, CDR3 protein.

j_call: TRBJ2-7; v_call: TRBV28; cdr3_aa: ASSPTSGSYEQY
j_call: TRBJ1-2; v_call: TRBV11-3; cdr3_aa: ASSPGTAINYGYT
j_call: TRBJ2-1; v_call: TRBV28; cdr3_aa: ASSLGGNEQF
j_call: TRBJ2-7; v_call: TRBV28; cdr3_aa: ASRSPGQLWGYEQY
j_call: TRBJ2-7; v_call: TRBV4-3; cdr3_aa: ASSQEKYYSYEQY
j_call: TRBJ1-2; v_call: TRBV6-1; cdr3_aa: ASSERGRVVNGYT
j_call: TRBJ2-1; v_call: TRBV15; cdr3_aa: ATSREREPYNEQF
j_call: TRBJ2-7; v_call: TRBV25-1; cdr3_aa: ASSNSGTGNEQY
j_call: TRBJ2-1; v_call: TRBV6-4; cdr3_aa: ASSPGIAGHLKVEQF
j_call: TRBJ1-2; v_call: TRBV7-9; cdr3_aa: ASSLARGHGYT
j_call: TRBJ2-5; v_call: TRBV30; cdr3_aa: AWGPGLAFQETQY
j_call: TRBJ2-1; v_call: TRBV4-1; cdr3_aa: ASSRQETSGAYNEQF
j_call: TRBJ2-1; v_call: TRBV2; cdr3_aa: ASSGGWGQTLSYNEQF
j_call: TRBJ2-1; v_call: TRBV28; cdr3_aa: ASSLRPSYNEQF
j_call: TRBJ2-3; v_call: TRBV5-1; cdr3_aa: ASSPYRGPYTDTQY
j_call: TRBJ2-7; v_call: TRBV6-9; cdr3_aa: ASSEDGSVYEQY
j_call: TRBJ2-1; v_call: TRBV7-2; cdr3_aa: ASSFQGFAPYNEQF
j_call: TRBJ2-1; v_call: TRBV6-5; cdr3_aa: ASSYPGLDRSEQF
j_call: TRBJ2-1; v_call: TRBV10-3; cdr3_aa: AIRRAGRDEQF
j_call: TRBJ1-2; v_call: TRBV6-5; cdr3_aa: ASSYGTVDGYT
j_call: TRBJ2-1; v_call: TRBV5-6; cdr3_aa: ASSLEGVTYNEQF
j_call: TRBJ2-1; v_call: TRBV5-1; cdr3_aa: ASSLDGTGSYNEQF
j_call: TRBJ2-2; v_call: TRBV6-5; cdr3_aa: ASSKTRPAGELF
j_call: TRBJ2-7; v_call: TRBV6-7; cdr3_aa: ASSYRVVPYEQY
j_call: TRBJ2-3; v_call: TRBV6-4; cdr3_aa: ASSDGQGADTQY
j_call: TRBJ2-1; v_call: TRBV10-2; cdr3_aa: ASIRDRELWGLAGASHNEQF
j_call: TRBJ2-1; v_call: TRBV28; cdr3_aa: ASSSGQGAYNEQF
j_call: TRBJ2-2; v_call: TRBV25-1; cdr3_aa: ASTPSGLVNTGELF
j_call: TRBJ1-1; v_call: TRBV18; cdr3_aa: ASSPTGFEAF
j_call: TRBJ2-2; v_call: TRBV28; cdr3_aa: ASRTGGTGELF
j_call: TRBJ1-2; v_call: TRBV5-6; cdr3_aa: ASSSYSYGYT
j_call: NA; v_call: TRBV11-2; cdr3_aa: ASSVGSGWAYEQY
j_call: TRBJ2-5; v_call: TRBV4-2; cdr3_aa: ASSQGASGSETQY
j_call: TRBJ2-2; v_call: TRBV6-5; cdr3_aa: ASSYSGANTGELF
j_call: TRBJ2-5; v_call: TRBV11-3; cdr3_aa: ASSVGFLAEETQY
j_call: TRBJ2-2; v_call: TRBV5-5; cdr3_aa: ASSLYTYTGELF
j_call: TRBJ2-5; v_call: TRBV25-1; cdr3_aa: ASSEGGSGETQY
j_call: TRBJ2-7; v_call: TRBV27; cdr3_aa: ASSPFRGTRYEQY
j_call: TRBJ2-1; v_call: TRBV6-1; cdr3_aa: ASSSGGTIDEQF
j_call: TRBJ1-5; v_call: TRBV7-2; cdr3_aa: ASSPTGVLNQPQH
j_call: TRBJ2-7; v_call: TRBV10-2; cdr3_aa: ASSEVGYEQY
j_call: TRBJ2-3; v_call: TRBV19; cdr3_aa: ASSRGGRGTDTQY
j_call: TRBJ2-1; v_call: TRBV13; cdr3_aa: ASSSPAAGGGNEQF
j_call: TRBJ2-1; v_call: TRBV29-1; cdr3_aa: SVGTLRSYNEQF
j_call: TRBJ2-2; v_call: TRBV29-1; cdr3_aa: SVSDGFAGELF
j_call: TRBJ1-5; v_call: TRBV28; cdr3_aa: ASIRGGDGNQPQH
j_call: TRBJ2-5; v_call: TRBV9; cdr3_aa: ASSRRGGEGETQY
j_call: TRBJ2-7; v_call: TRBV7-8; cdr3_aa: ASSFAGTEREQY
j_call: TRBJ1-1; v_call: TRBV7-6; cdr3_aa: ASSLNSGGIAF
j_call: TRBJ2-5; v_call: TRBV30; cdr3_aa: AWTQGETRQETQY
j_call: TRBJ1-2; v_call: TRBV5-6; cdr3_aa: ASSLVSGTYRYT
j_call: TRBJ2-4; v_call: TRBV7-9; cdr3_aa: ASSPGQAFTIQY
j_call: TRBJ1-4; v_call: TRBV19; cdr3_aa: ASSMRQGHEKLF
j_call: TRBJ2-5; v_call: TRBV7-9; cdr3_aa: ASSWGTAEETQY
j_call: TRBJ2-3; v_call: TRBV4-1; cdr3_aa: ASSLGTSGRAAADTQY
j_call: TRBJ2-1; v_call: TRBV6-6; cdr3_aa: ASSPEAGGPGEQF
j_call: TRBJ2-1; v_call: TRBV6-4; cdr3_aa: ASSDSREGHEQF
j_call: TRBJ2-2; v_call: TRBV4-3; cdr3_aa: ASSQAETINTGELF
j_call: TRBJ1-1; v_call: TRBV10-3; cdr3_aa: AINKDGRYTEAF
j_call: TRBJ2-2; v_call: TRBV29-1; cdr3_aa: SAPVATGELF